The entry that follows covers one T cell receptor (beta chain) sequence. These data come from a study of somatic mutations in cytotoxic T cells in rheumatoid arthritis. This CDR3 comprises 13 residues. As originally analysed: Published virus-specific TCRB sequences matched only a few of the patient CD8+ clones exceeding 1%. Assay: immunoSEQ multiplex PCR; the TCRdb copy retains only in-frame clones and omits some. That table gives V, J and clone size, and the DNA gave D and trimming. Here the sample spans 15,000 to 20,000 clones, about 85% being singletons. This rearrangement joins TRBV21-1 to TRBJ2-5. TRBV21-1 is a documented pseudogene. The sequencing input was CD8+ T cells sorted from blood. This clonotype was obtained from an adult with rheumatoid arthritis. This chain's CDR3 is CASSKEDQETQYF. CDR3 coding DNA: TGTGCCAGCAGCAAAGAGGACCAAGAGACCCAGTACTTC.